Listed here are 29 T cell receptor beta chains from one sample, sequenced in a study of blood T cell repertoires in COVID-19. The repertoire was sequenced with immunoSEQ multiplex PCR; TCRdb's copy has only in-frame clones and lacks some. The table shows roughly 220,000 clones, with more than 85% occurring only once. The sequenced sample was peripheral blood. The receptors were sampled from a woman aged 45-65 years with COVID-19, enrolled during active disease.

The chain links TRBV30 to TRBJ1-5; D is perhaps TRBD1 (5 bases). The CDR3 has 17 amino acids. CDR1 GTSNPN and CDR2 SVGIG come from the germline V gene (reference sequence). Trimming left V 1 base short and J 2 bases short, with 18 bases between. The CDR3 DNA reads as TGTGCCTGGAGTGGTGCTGCGGGACTCCTTGGCAATCAGCCCCAGCATTTT. It translates to CAWSGAAGLLGNQPQHF.

The rearrangement links TRBV5-6 to TRBJ2-3; D is uncertain. Germline V CDR1 and CDR2: SGHDT, YYEEEE. This CDR3 spans 12 amino acids. V was cut by 1 base and J by 6 bases, with 6 bases left in between. CDR3 protein: CASSLPRDTQYF. CDR3 nucleotide sequence: TGTGCCAGCAGCTTGCCTCGGGATACGCAGTATTTT.

Comment on this clone: This specimen includes other DNA sequences encoding the same CDR3. The chain couples TRBV7-9 to TRBJ1-2; no firm D call. The CDR3 runs to 12 residues. The ends were cut back, 3 bases at V and 2 bases at J, with 4 bases in the middle. Germline-derived CDR1 and CDR2 are SEHNR and FQNEAQ (reference sequence). Here the CDR3 reads CASSFSNYGYTF. As DNA, the CDR3 is TGTGCCAGCAGCTTTTCGAACTATGGCTACACCTTC. Full variable domain (outside the CDR3, taken from reference TRBV7-9 and TRBJ1-2): DTGVSQNPRHKITKRGQNVTFRCDPISEHNRLYWYRQTLGQGPEFLTYFQNEAQLEKSRLLSDRFSAERPKGSFSTLEIQRTEQGDSAMYLCASSFSNYGYTFGSGTRLTVV.

V gene TRBV5-1 combines with J gene TRBJ2-7, with 12 bases that match TRBD1. The CDR3 has 16 amino acids. Germline V CDR1 and CDR2: SGHRS, YFSETQ. The J segment lost 5 bases and the V segment lost 4 bases, leaving 10 bases of the junction unmatched. CDR3 DNA sequence: TGCGCCAGCAGCCGGGGGACAGGGGGCGTTCGGGACGAGCAGTACGTC. It codes for CASSRGTGGVRDEQYV.

The chain is built from TRBV7-9 and TRBJ2-7; D may be TRBD1 (6 bases). The length of the CDR3 is 14 residues. Per the germline V gene, CDR1 is SEHNR and CDR2 is FQNEAQ (reference sequence). V dropped 2 bases and J dropped 6 bases, with 14 bases sitting between them. CDR3 DNA: TGTGCCAGCAGCTTATTGGTGGGGGCTGGCGAGCAGTACTTC. This codes for CASSLLVGAGEQYF.

V is TRBV19 and J is TRBJ1-3; the match to TRBD1 covers 7 bases. The germline gives CDR1 LNHDA, CDR2 SQIVND (reference sequence). The CDR3 is 14 residues long. The V and J ends lost 8 bases and 4 bases, in that order; junction bases with no gene match: 8. CDR3 nucleotide sequence: TGTGCCAGTTTTGACAGGGTAGCGGGAAACACCATATATTTT. Amino acid sequence: CASFDRVAGNTIYF.

The rearrangement links TRBV19 to TRBJ1-5; 9 positions agree with TRBD1. This CDR3 has 14 residues. CDR1 LNHDA and CDR2 SQIVND come from the germline V gene (reference sequence). V shed 6 bases and J 6 bases; nucleotides not matched to a gene: 6. In DNA, the CDR3 is TGTGCCAGTAGCAAGACAGGGGGACTTCAGCCCCAGCATTTT. Translation gives CASSKTGGLQPQHF.

The V call is TRBV6-5, the J call TRBJ2-3; 7 nucleotides align to TRBD1. Germline V CDR1 and CDR2: MNHEY, SVGAGI. Germline trimming cut 6 bases from V and 1 base from J; bases unmatched to any gene: 4. The CDR3 totals 14 residues. The CDR3 sequence: CASSYRGGTDTQYF. The CDR3 bases are TGTGCCAGCAGCTACAGGGGCGGCACAGATACGCAGTATTTT.

The rearrangement uses TRBV19 and TRBJ2-7, with 7 bases fitting TRBD1. Germline lookup yields CDR1 LNHDA and CDR2 SQIVND (reference sequence). This CDR3 comprises 14 residues. Germline trimming cut 2 bases from V and 2 bases from J; bases unmatched to any gene: 3. The CDR3 DNA reads as TGTGCCAGTAGTATACAACAGGGGCCCTACGAGCAGTACTTC. Translating gives CASSIQQGPYEQYF.

This chain connects TRBV10-3 to TRBJ1-2; tentatively, D is TRBD1 (6 bases). This CDR3 region has 12 residues. Germline-derived CDR1 and CDR2 are ENHRY and SYGVKD. V lost 7 bases, J lost 7 bases, and 13 bases lay in between. Here the CDR3 DNA reads TGTGCCATCACCCAGGGGTTGGGTGGCTACACCTTC. This encodes CAITQGLGGYTF.

This rearrangement joins TRBV13 to TRBJ2-1; TRBD1 agrees at 8 bases. The ends lost 4 bases at V and 16 bases at J; junction bases unmatched: 6. The CDR3 is made up of 11 amino acids. Germline V gene lookup returns CDR1 PRHDT and CDR2 FYEKMQ (reference sequence). CDR3 bases: TGTGCCAGCAGCTCGGGACAGGCTTGCTTCTTC. It specifies CASSSGQACFF.

This clone appeared a single time. The chain combines TRBV5-4 with TRBJ2-3; D call uncertain. Germline CDR1 is SGHNT and CDR2 is YYREEE (reference sequence). The CDR3 loop spans 13 amino acids. Trimming removed 3 bases from V and 2 bases from J, with 7 bases in between. Written as DNA, the CDR3 is TGTGCCAGCAGCTATCCGTTCACAGATACGCAGTATTTT. It codes for CASSYPFTDTQYF.

The chain joins TRBV19 to TRBJ2-3, with 8 bases fitting TRBD1. Germline values: CDR1 LNHDA, CDR2 SQIVND (reference sequence). V shed 2 bases and J 2 bases; nucleotides not matched to a gene: 6. The CDR3 length is 16 residues. CDR3 nucleotide sequence: TGTGCCAGTAGTATAAGGAGGACAGGGCTCACAGATACGCAGTATTTT. It specifies CASSIRRTGLTDTQYF.

The rearrangement uses TRBV19 and TRBJ2-2; TRBD1 matches at 9 bases. This CDR3 is built from 15 residues. V gave up 6 bases and J gave up 4 bases; unmatched junction bases: 6. Germline assignment: CDR1 LNHDA and CDR2 SQIVND (reference sequence). CDR3 residues: CASRQGALGTGELFF. For the CDR3, the DNA is TGTGCCAGTAGACAGGGGGCGCTTGGCACCGGGGAGCTGTTTTTT.

This clone was picked up one time. The CDR3 here is CASSVESSGANVLTF. The CDR3 coding sequence is TGTGCCAGCAGCGTAGAGAGCTCTGGGGCCAACGTCCTGACTTTC. V is TRBV9 and J is TRBJ2-6, with D uncertain. V shed 0 bases and J shed 0 bases, with 4 bases lying between them. The length of the CDR3 is 15 residues. Germline V gene data show CDR1 as SGDLS and CDR2 as YYNGEE.

The chain joins TRBV7-2 to TRBJ1-6; 9 positions match TRBD1. Unmatched junction bases numbered 4, after V lost 3 bases and J lost 7 bases. Germline loops: CDR1 SGHTA, CDR2 FQGNSA. The CDR3 runs 15 residues. The CDR3 here is CASSFTGGENSPLHF. The CDR3 DNA reads as TGTGCCAGCAGCTTTACAGGGGGCGAAAATTCACCCCTCCACTTT.

The chain recombines TRBV20-1 with TRBJ2-7; a possible D gene is TRBD1 (6 bases). V was trimmed by 6 bases and J by 7 bases, leaving 13 bases between them. The CDR3 runs to 11 residues. CDR1 is DFQATT, CDR2 SNEGSKA, per germline (reference sequence). The DNA for the CDR3 is TGCAGTGCCCACACCCAGGGGGAGCAGTACTTC. It translates to CSAHTQGEQYF.

The V gene is TRBV28, the J gene TRBJ1-5; maybe TRBD1 (5 bases). The V end lost 6 bases, the J end lost 1 base, and 16 bases lay between the germline ends. Germline loops: CDR1 MDHEN, CDR2 SYDVKM. The CDR3 runs to 16 residues. CDR3 residues: CASRGSKGQSNQPQHF. CDR3 nucleotide sequence: TGTGCCAGCAGAGGAAGCAAGGGGCAAAGCAATCAGCCCCAGCATTTT.

The V call is TRBV13, the J call TRBJ2-7, with D perhaps matching TRBD2 (6 bases). The length of the CDR3 is 14 residues. Germline loops: CDR1 PRHDT, CDR2 FYEKMQ (reference sequence). Trimming took off 5 bases at V and 7 bases at J, with 18 bases between the two ends. The CDR3 sequence is CASSAGTRLGEQYF. CDR3 nucleotide sequence: TGTGCCAGCAGCGCCGGGACTCGCTTAGGTGAGCAGTACTTC.

The chain joins TRBV20-1 to TRBJ1-2; TRBD1 agrees at 8 bases. The length of the CDR3 is 13 residues. V lost 3 bases to trimming and J lost 6 bases; unmatched junction nucleotides: 6. Germline CDR1 is DFQATT and CDR2 is SNEGSKA (reference sequence). The CDR3 is CSASRTGKNGYTF. CDR3 DNA sequence: TGCAGTGCTAGTCGGACAGGGAAAAATGGCTACACCTTC.

This chain connects TRBV4-1 to TRBJ2-1; 10 bases are a match to TRBD1. Trimming removed 0 bases from V and 2 bases from J; junction bases left unmatched: 4. This CDR3 region has 17 residues. From germline, CDR1 is MGHRA and CDR2 YSYEKL. CDR3 nucleotides: TGCGCCAGCAGCCAAGAAATGGGGACAGGGGCCTACAATGAGCAGTTCTTC. Translating it yields CASSQEMGTGAYNEQFF.

This clone was recorded only once. This rearrangement joins TRBV5-1 to TRBJ2-2; a possible D gene is TRBD1 (7 bases). The CDR3 runs to 15 residues. Looked up from germline, CDR1 is SGHRS and CDR2 is YFSETQ. The V end lost 3 bases, the J end lost 6 bases, and 15 bases lay between the germline ends. CDR3 amino acids: CASSYGQAGPGELFF. The CDR3 region has the DNA TGCGCCAGCAGCTACGGACAGGCGGGACCCGGGGAGCTGTTTTTT. The variable domain in full, completed from reference TRBV5-1 and TRBJ2-2, reads KAGVTQTPRYLIKTRGQQVTLSCSPISGHRSVSWYQQTPGQGLQFLFEYFSETQRNKGNFPGRFSGRQFSNSRSEMNVSTLELGDSALYLCASSYGQAGPGELFFGEGSRLTVL.

This rearrangement joins TRBV27 to TRBJ2-2; tentatively, D is TRBD1 (5 bases). The germline CDR1 and CDR2 sequences are MNHEY and SMNVEV (reference sequence). V lost 10 bases and J lost 2, with 11 bases in between. The CDR3 runs to 13 residues. Written as DNA, the CDR3 is TGTGCCACCCTCGGACACAACACCGGGGAGCTGTTTTTT. It yields the protein CATLGHNTGELFF.

The V and J genes are TRBV5-6 and TRBJ2-7; TRBD2 aligns across 11 bases. This CDR3 has 14 amino acids. CDR1 is SGHDT and CDR2 is YYEEEE in the germline V gene. The V gene end was trimmed by 4 bases and the J gene end by 7 bases; junction bases not matched to a gene: 7. DNA of the CDR3: TGTGCCAGCAGCGGCACTAGCGGGGGAGAGGAGCAGTACTTC. Translating gives CASSGTSGGEEQYF.

The V gene is TRBV19, the J gene TRBJ2-1, with D tentatively TRBD1 (5 bases). With 7 bases removed from V and 1 base from J, the gap between germline ends came to 14 bases. CDR1 is LNHDA and CDR2 is SQIVND in the germline V gene (reference sequence). The CDR3 loop spans 15 amino acids. The chain's CDR3 is CASKEGDRSYNEQFF. CDR3 nucleotides: TGTGCCAGTAAAGAAGGGGATCGATCCTACAATGAGCAGTTCTTC.

This clone was picked up one time. This sequence joins TRBV2 and TRBJ2-1; 7 bases are a match to TRBD2. Trimming removed 7 bases from V and 0 bases from J; junction bases left unmatched: 6. This CDR3 comprises 15 residues. From germline, CDR1 is SNHLY and CDR2 FYNNEI. The DNA of the CDR3 is TGTGCCAGCATCTTCGGGGGGTTCTCCTACAATGAGCAGTTCTTC. Its translation is CASIFGGFSYNEQFF.

CDR3 bases: TGTGCCAGCAGCCCGCACCCCAGACAGCCGCACTATGGCTACACCTTC. It translates to CASSPHPRQPHYGYTF. The chain employs TRBV11-2 and TRBJ1-2; weak D call: TRBD1 (5 bases). The CDR3 is made up of 16 amino acids. V was shortened by 5 bases and J by 3 bases, with 19 bases between the two germline ends. CDR1 and CDR2 from the germline V gene are SGHAT and FQNNGV.

J is TRBJ1-3 and V is TRBV10-3; a weak D match, TRBD1 (6 bases). With 3 bases removed from V and 4 bases from J, the gap between germline ends came to 13 bases. The length of the CDR3 is 15 residues. Germline CDR1 is ENHRY and CDR2 is SYGVKD. CDR3 protein: CAISEGGASGNTIYF. CDR3 DNA: TGTGCCATCAGTGAAGGGGGGGCGTCGGGAAACACCATATATTTT.

This chain uses TRBV11-2 with TRBJ2-2; possibly TRBD1 for D (6 bases). The CDR3 is 15 amino acids. The germline V and J ends were trimmed by 2 bases and 2 bases, with 9 bases remaining between them. Germline-derived CDR1 and CDR2 are SGHAT and FQNNGV. CDR3 DNA sequence: TGTGCCAGCAGCTTACAGGGGTTCAACACCGGGGAGCTGTTTTTT. Residues: CASSLQGFNTGELFF.